What follows is one T cell receptor (beta chain) and its context. The germline CDR1 and CDR2 sequences are KGHSH and LQKENI. The V end lost 4 bases, the J end lost 6 bases, and 12 bases lay between the germline ends. This CDR3 is 13 amino acids long. This sample is part of a study of blood T cell repertoires in COVID-19. Clones were read by immunoSEQ multiplex PCR, and TCRdb kept only the in-frame ones, dropping some. The data hold 25,000 to 30,000 clones, with more than 65% observed a single time. This chain connects TRBV18 to TRBJ1-1; no clear D. What was sequenced was peripheral blood. The source is a woman between 55 and 75 years old with acute or convalescent COVID-19. The CDR3 DNA follows: TGTGCCAGCTCACGTCTGACGGACTCTGAAGCTTTCTTT. Protein sequence: CASSRLTDSEAFF.